This T cell receptor (beta chain) was captured in a study of shared clonotypes between healthy human individuals. This CDR3 is built from 13 residues. Germline CDR1 and CDR2: PRHDT and FYEKMQ (reference sequence). Trimming cost V 6 bases and J 1 base, with 6 bases left between them. Naivety among CD8 cells was defined by CD45RO negativity and positive CCR7 selection, thereby excluding terminally differentiated effector memory CD45RA+ cells. This clone showed up just a few times. It was at deep level that the assay was run. TCRdb keeps only in-frame clones here, not all; method: immunoSEQ multiplex PCR. The sample holds about 870,000 clones, around 92% seen once.

The chain couples TRBV13 to TRBJ2-2; D remains unclear. This sequence originates from a man aged 25 to 40 in good health. Specimen: naive CD8+ T cells sorted from blood. Here the CDR3 reads CASSDWNTGELFF. The CDR3 DNA is TGTGCCAGCAGTGATTGGAACACCGGGGAGCTGTTTTTT.